A single sample is the source of the 25 T cell receptor beta chains below, sequenced in a study of early T cells in non-severe SARS-CoV-2 infection. TCRdb reanalysed the 5' RACE reads using MiXCR and keeps one entry per CDR3 protein. This sample has about 60,000 distinct CDR3 sequences, with roughly 12% found just once. The sample comprised whole blood. These TCRs come from an adult who was a healthcare worker with PCR-confirmed SARS-CoV-2 infection or an uninfected control (not recorded which).

This chain connects TRBV19 to TRBJ2-3, with 8 nucleotides matching TRBD2. The germline V gene has CDR1 LNHDA and CDR2 SQIVND (reference sequence). The trim removed 5 bases at V and 0 bases at J, leaving 4 bases unmatched. CDR3 length equals 15 residues. The CDR3 spells CASSPREGSTDTQYF. The CDR3 DNA is TGTGCCAGTAGTCCTCGGGAGGGAAGCACAGATACGCAGTATTTT.

V is TRBV11-2 and J is TRBJ2-1; TRBD2 aligns across 9 bases. V trimming: 3 bases; J trimming: 8 bases; junction bases outside the gene matches: 11. Per germline, CDR1 SGHAT and CDR2 FQNNGV. There are 16 residues in the CDR3. The CDR3 DNA is TGTGCCAGCAGCTTGCTAGCGGGGACCTCCCTGTATGAGCAGTTCTTC. It yields the protein CASSLLAGTSLYEQFF.

At least ten counts were recorded for this clonotype. This rearrangement joins TRBV5-8 to TRBJ1-4; TRBD1 might be the D (5 bases). The V gene's germline CDR1 is SGHTS and CDR2 YDEGEE. The V end was cut by 6 bases, the J end by 4 bases, with 16 bases between. CDR3 length: 15 amino acids. CDR3 sequence: CASNPPTDINEKLFF. CDR3 sequence (DNA): TGTGCCAGCAATCCCCCGACAGATATTAATGAAAAACTGTTTTTT.

This clonotype showed up many times. The chain has TRBV6-5 and TRBJ1-6; D may be TRBD1 (5 bases). CDR1 is MNHEY, CDR2 SVGAGI, per germline. Trimming took 0 bases from V and 10 from J, leaving 13 bases between them. The CDR3 length is 15 residues. The CDR3 reads CASSYSRGVESPLHF. The CDR3 bases are TGTGCCAGCAGTTACTCGCGAGGGGTGGAGTCACCCCTCCACTTT.

This clonotype was detected ten times or more. This chain joins TRBV6-2 or TRBV6-3 and TRBJ2-1, with 10 bases matching TRBD2. After removal of 0 bases from V and 7 bases from J, the junction contained 12 bases not matched to a gene. Germline CDR1 and CDR2: MNHEY and SVGEGT. The CDR3 is 18 amino acids. The CDR3: CASSYSIGGGTSENEQFF. The CDR3 DNA sequence: TGTGCCAGCAGTTACTCGATAGGGGGAGGGACTAGCGAGAATGAGCAGTTCTTC.

The chain recombines TRBV29-1 with TRBJ1-1; 8 bases align to TRBD1. Germline CDR1 and CDR2: SQVTM and ANQGSEA. J was trimmed by 7 bases and V by 2 bases; bases with no gene match: 6. CDR3 size: 13 residues. This CDR3 is CSVELIGQGEAFF. In DNA form, the CDR3 reads TGCAGCGTTGAACTTATCGGACAGGGTGAAGCTTTCTTT.

The chain joins TRBV20-1 to TRBJ2-5; D possibly corresponds to TRBD2 (6 bases). Deletions cut 8 bases from V and 7 bases from J, with 17 bases between. From germline, CDR1 is DFQATT and CDR2 SNEGSKA (reference sequence). The CDR3 contains 12 residues. The CDR3 loop is CSTQGLGATQYF. The CDR3, as DNA: TGCAGTACCCAGGGACTTGGGGCGACCCAGTACTTC.

V gene TRBV11-2 combines with J gene TRBJ2-4; D gene uncertain. V gave up 4 bases and J gave up 8 bases, with 9 bases separating them. Germline V gives CDR1 SGHAT, CDR2 FQNNGV. The CDR3 loop spans 12 amino acids. The CDR3, as DNA: TGTGCCAGCAGCTCCCTGGGTGACATTCAGTACTTC. Translation: CASSSLGDIQYF.

This clonotype was observed a few times. The V and J genes are TRBV7-2 and TRBJ1-2; D gene ambiguous. CDR3 length: 15 amino acids. CDR1 and CDR2 from the germline V gene are SGHTA and FQGNSA. V lost 1 base to trimming and J lost 5 bases, with 14 bases between them. CDR3 loop: CASSLVVGKEYGYTF. The CDR3 DNA sequence: TGTGCCAGCAGCTTAGTAGTGGGGAAGGAGTATGGCTACACCTTC.

This clonotype was detected ten times or more. The chain employs TRBV5-1 and TRBJ2-5; 8 bases map to TRBD1. Germline CDR1 and CDR2: SGHRS and YFSETQ. J gave up 9 bases and V 4 bases, and 5 bases lay outside the gene matches. The CDR3 runs 12 residues. The CDR3 nucleotides are TGCGCCAGCAGCACGGACAGGGTTTCCCAGTACTTC. Protein sequence: CASSTDRVSQYF.

Ten or more counts support this clonotype. The gene calls are TRBV12-3 or TRBV12-4 and TRBJ1-1; maybe TRBD1 (5 bases). This CDR3 is built from 13 residues. The germline V and J ends were trimmed by 3 bases and 7 bases, with 12 bases remaining between them. Here the CDR3 reads CASSLGGFGEAFF. The CDR3 DNA follows: TGTGCCAGCAGTTTGGGGGGTTTTGGTGAAGCTTTCTTT.

In this sample, this clonotype turned up a few times. In DNA form, the CDR3 reads TGCAGCGGTTCAGGGACTAGCGCTGAAGCTTTCTTT. This encodes CSGSGTSAEAFF. The V and J genes are TRBV29-1 and TRBJ1-1, with D tentatively TRBD1 (5 bases). Germline-derived CDR1 and CDR2 are SQVTM and ANQGSEA. CDR3 length: 12 amino acids. V gave up 7 bases and J gave up 6 bases, with 15 bases separating them. The whole variable domain, remainder taken from reference TRBV29-1 and TRBJ1-1, is SAVISQKPSRDICQRGTSLTIQCQVDSQVTMMFWYRQQPGQSLTLIATANQGSEATYESGFVIDKFPISRPNLTFSTLTVSNMSPEDSSIYLCSGSGTSAEAFFGQGTRLTVV.

The chain has TRBV7-6 and TRBJ2-7; 8 positions match TRBD2. The CDR3 contains 14 residues. The J segment lost 5 bases and the V segment lost 5 bases, leaving 8 bases of the junction unmatched. CDR1 and CDR2 from the germline V gene are SGHVS and FNYEAQ. DNA of the CDR3: TGTGCCAGCAGCGCATCGGGGGGGGCCGACGAGCAGTACTTC. Amino acid sequence: CASSASGGADEQYF.

The gene calls are TRBV12-3 or TRBV12-4 and TRBJ2-1, with 15 bases lining up with TRBD2. The CDR3 has 16 amino acids. Unmatched junction bases numbered 5, after V lost 2 bases and J lost 9 bases. CDR3 region: CASSLRTSGGVLEQFF. The CDR3 region has the DNA TGTGCCAGCAGTTTAAGGACTAGCGGGGGGGTTCTTGAGCAGTTCTTC.

The chain joins TRBV7-2 to TRBJ2-7; the D gene is possibly TRBD1 (7 bases). This CDR3 region has 15 residues. V lost 6 bases and J lost 1, with 16 bases in between. Germline values: CDR1 SGHTA, CDR2 FQGNSA. The CDR3 loop is CASSPGGTTSYEQYF. The CDR3 coding sequence is TGTGCCAGCAGTCCAGGGGGGACCACATCCTACGAGCAGTACTTC.

This clonotype came up a few times. The gene calls are TRBV7-9 and TRBJ1-1, with TRBD1 identical over 11 bases. The CDR3 consists of 16 residues. Germline CDR1 and CDR2: SEHNR and FQNEAQ (reference sequence). The V gene end was trimmed by 5 bases and the J gene end by 4 bases; junction bases not matched to a gene: 9. For the CDR3, the DNA is TGTGCCAGCAGCCCCAGGACAGGGGGCTTGGTCACTGAAGCTTTCTTT. It translates to CASSPRTGGLVTEAFF. The full variable domain, completed using reference TRBV7-9 and TRBJ1-1, is DTGVSQNPRHKITKRGQNVTFRCDPISEHNRLYWYRQTLGQGPEFLTYFQNEAQLEKSRLLSDRFSAERPKGSFSTLEIQRTEQGDSAMYLCASSPRTGGLVTEAFFGQGTRLTVV.

The rearrangement links TRBV3-1 to TRBJ2-5, with no clear D. The V and J ends lost 1 base and 1 base respectively, with 7 bases between them. This CDR3 has 14 residues. Germline values: CDR1 LGHDT, CDR2 YNNKEL (reference sequence). CDR3 amino acids: CASSQGHLQETQYF. CDR3 nucleotides: TGTGCCAGCAGCCAAGGACACCTCCAAGAGACCCAGTACTTC.

Ten or more counts support this clonotype. The rearrangement joins TRBV12-3 or TRBV12-4 to TRBJ1-5; D is ambiguous. This CDR3 spans 14 amino acids. The germline V and J ends were trimmed by 4 bases and 4 bases, with 11 bases remaining between them. The CDR3 DNA follows: TGTGCCAGCAGTTATGGTGGTAGTAATCAGCCCCAGCATTTT. This codes for CASSYGGSNQPQHF.

The chain carries TRBV28 and TRBJ2-7; no reliable D call. Trimming took off 2 bases at V and 3 bases at J, with 8 bases between the two ends. Per the germline V gene, CDR1 is MDHEN and CDR2 is SYDVKM. This CDR3 region has 13 residues. The DNA of the CDR3 is TGTGCCAGCAGTTTACGGGCGAACTACGAGCAGTACTTC. It is translated as CASSLRANYEQYF.

This clonotype was detected only a few times. The chain joins TRBV28 to TRBJ2-7; 7 bases align to TRBD1. This CDR3 has 13 amino acids. Germline trimming cut 5 bases from V and 6 bases from J; bases unmatched to any gene: 7. CDR1 and CDR2 from the germline V gene are MDHEN and SYDVKM. Written as DNA, the CDR3 is TGTGCCAGCAGTCCGCGGACAGGTAGCGAGCAGTACTTC. As protein: CASSPRTGSEQYF.

The gene calls are TRBV10-2 and TRBJ2-3; 7 bases map to TRBD2. Trimming at V came to 7 bases and at J to 1 base, leaving 2 bases not matched to a gene. CDR1 is WSHSY, CDR2 SAAADI, per germline. The CDR3 covers 13 residues. This CDR3 is CASKAGGTDTQYF. CDR3 DNA sequence: TGCGCCAGCAAGGCGGGAGGCACAGATACGCAGTATTTT.

There are many counts of this clonotype. This chain joins TRBV7-9 and TRBJ2-3; 8 nucleotides line up with TRBD1. V gave up 5 bases and J gave up 2 bases; unmatched junction bases: 6. The CDR3 spans 15 residues. Germline V gives CDR1 SEHNR, CDR2 FQNEAQ (reference sequence). CDR3 bases: TGTGCCAGCAGCCCGACAGGGGCAAACACAGATACGCAGTATTTT. Translating gives CASSPTGANTDTQYF.

This chain connects TRBV20-1 to TRBJ1-5; the D is unclear. The V and J ends lost 3 bases and 2 bases respectively, with 11 bases between them. Looked up from germline, CDR1 is DFQATT and CDR2 is SNEGSKA (reference sequence). CDR3 length: 14 residues. The DNA of the CDR3 is TGCAGTGCTAGTGCCCTAGACGGCAATCAGCCCCAGCATTTT. Protein: CSASALDGNQPQHF.

This chain connects TRBV7-8 to TRBJ1-6; D is unclear. Trimming cost V 1 base and J 7 bases, with 14 bases left between them. This CDR3 spans 16 amino acids. Germline CDR1 reads SGHVS; CDR2 reads FQNEAQ. The CDR3: CASSLDSDGGNSPLHF. For the CDR3, the DNA is TGTGCCAGCAGCTTAGATTCCGACGGCGGGAATTCACCCCTCCACTTT.

This clonotype was observed many times. The chain combines TRBV29-1 with TRBJ2-7; D not resolved. This CDR3 comprises 14 residues. The V end lost 4 bases, the J end lost 0 bases, and 13 bases lay between the germline ends. CDR1 SQVTM and CDR2 ANQGSEA come from the germline V gene. DNA of the CDR3: TGCAGCGTTGCACAAGGGTACTACTCCTACGAGCAGTACTTC. Protein: CSVAQGYYSYEQYF.